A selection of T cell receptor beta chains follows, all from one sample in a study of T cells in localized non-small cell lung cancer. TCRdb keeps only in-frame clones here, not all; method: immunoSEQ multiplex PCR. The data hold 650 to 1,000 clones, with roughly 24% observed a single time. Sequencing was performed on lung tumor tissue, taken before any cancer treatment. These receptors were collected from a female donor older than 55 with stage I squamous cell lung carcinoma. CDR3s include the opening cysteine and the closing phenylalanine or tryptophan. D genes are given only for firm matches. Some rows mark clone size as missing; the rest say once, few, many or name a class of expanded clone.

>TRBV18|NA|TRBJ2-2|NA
TGTGCCAGCTCACCAGTAGCCCGGGCCGGGGAGCTGTTTTTT
CASSPVARAGELFF
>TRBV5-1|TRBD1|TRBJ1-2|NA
TGCGCCAGCCGGCGGGACAGTGAGCAGGGTGGTGGCTACACCTTC
CASRRDSEQGGGYTF
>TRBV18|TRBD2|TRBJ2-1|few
TGTGCCAGCTCCCCATCTGGAAGCGGGGGGCCTTTGAATGAGCAGTTCTTC
CASSPSGSGGPLNEQFF
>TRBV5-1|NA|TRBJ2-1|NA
TGCGCCAGCAGCTTCGTGCAGGGTGAGGGGGACAATGAGCAGTTCTTC
CASSFVQGEGDNEQFF
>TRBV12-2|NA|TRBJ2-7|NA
TGTGCAAGTCGCTTCCTGGGGCAGAACAACTCCTACGAGCAGTACTTC
CASRFLGQNNSYEQYF
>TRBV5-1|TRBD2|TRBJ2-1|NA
TGCGCCAGCAGCTTGCAGACTAGCGGCTACAATGAGCAGTTCTTC
CASSLQTSGYNEQFF
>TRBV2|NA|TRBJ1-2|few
TGTGCCAGCAGCGGGGGGGGCTATGGCTACACCTTC
CASSGGGYGYTF
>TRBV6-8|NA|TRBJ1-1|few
TGTGCCAGCAGTATCCCGGGACCGAACACTGAAGCTTTCTTT
CASSIPGPNTEAFF
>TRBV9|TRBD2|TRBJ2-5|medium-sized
TGTGCCAGCAGAACTAGCGAGTTACAAGAGACCCAGTACTTC
CASRTSELQETQYF
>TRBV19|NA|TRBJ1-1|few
TGTGCCAGTAGTATCCCGCTCCTGAACACTGAAGCTTTCTTT
CASSIPLLNTEAFF
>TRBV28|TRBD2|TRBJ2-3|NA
TGTGCCAGCAGTTTCTTGGGAGGGGATACAGATACGCAGTATTTT
CASSFLGGDTDTQYF
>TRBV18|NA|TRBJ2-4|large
TGTGCCAGCTCACCGTCCAGGGACGGGAACATTCAGTACTTC
CASSPSRDGNIQYF
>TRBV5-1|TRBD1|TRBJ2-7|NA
TGCGCCAGCAGCCTAGAGGGACAGGGACACGAGCAGTACTTC
CASSLEGQGHEQYF
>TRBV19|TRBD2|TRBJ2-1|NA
TGTGCCAGTAGTCGGCTAGCGGGAGACGGTGAGCAGTTCTTC
CASSRLAGDGEQFF
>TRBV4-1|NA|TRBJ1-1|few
TGCGCCAGCAGCTATTCAGGGAGGGACACTGAAGCTTTCTTT
CASSYSGRDTEAFF
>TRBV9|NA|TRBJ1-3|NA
TGTGCCAGCAGCGTAGACTTTGGAAACACCATATATTTT
CASSVDFGNTIYF
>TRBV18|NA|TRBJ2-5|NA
TGTGCCAGCTCATTGATCCGGGACGGGAGCGGAGAGACCCAGTACTTC
CASSLIRDGSGETQYF
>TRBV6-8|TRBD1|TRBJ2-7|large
TGTGCCAGCACCAGGGGGCCAGTCTCCGACGAGCAGTACTTC
CASTRGPVSDEQYF
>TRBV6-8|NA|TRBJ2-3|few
TGTGCCAGCAGGGAGGACTCGTATAGCACAGATACGCAGTATTTT
CASREDSYSTDTQYF
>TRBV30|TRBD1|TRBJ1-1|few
TGTGCCTGGAAAGGGGGCTTTAACACTGAAGCTTTCTTT
CAWKGGFNTEAFF
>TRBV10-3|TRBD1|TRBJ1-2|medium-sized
TGTGCCATCAGTGAGCCGGGACAGGGGATCGGCTATGGCTACACCTTC
CAISEPGQGIGYGYTF
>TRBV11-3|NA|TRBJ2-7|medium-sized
TGTGCCAGCAGCCTGGAGGGGGCTATGGTTGGCGAGCAGTACTTC
CASSLEGAMVGEQYF
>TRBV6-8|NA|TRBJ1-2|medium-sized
TGTGCCAGCCGCGCCGGTGCGGTCCCCTATGGCTACACCTTC
CASRAGAVPYGYTF
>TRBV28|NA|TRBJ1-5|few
TGTGCCAGCTCGGGGCCCTCCCCCCCTGATCAGCCCCAGCATTTT
CASSGPSPPDQPQHF
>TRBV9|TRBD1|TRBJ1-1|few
TGTGCCAGCAGCATTGGACAGGGCAGGAACACTGAAGCTTTCTTT
CASSIGQGRNTEAFF
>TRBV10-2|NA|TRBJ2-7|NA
TGCGCCAGCAGTGAAAATTGGTCCTACGAGCAGTACTTC
CASSENWSYEQYF
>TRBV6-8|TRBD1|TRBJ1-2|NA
TGTGCCAGCAGTTACGCCAGGGGGCAAGGCTACACCTTC
CASSYARGQGYTF
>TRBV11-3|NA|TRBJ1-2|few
TGTGCCAGCAGCCTACAGTCACCTACAGGCTATGGCTACACCTTC
CASSLQSPTGYGYTF
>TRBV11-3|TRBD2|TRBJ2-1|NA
TGTGCCAGCAGCCCGAAAAGACTAGCGGGGGGAGAGAATGAGCAGTTCTTC
CASSPKRLAGGENEQFF
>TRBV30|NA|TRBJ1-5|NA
TGTGCCTGGAGTCCCCCTGTGGCAGGGGATATGCCCCAGCATTTT
CAWSPPVAGDMPQHF
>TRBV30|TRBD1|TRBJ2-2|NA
TGTGCCTGGGGGGACAGGATCGGGGAGCTGTTTTTT
CAWGDRIGELFF
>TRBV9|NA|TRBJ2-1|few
TGTGCCAGCAGCGCTCCCCGGGGGGCCCGATTAACCTTCTACAATGAGCAGTTCTTC
CASSAPRGARLTFYNEQFF
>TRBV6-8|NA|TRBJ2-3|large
TGTGCCACCTGGATGGGGGATTGGGCAGATACGCAGTATTTT
CATWMGDWADTQYF
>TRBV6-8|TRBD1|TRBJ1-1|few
TGTGCCAGCAGTTACCCCCCCGGGACAGGGGCCTCCATGAACACTGAAGCTTTCTTT
CASSYPPGTGASMNTEAFF
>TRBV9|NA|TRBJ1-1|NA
TGTGCCAGCAGCTTACGCGGGAGCTCGAACACTGAAGCTTTCTTT
CASSLRGSSNTEAFF
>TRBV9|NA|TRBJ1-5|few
TGTGCCAGCACCGGACAACTTTTATATCAGCCCCAGCATTTT
CASTGQLLYQPQHF
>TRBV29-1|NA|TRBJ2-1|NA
TGCAGCGTTGAGGGGGTCACTGCCTACAATGAGCAGTTCTTC
CSVEGVTAYNEQFF
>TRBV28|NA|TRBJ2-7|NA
TGTGCCAGCAGTCCCTCCGTCTACGAGCAGTACTTC
CASSPSVYEQYF
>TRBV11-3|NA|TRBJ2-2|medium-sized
TGTGCCAGCAGCTTAAATCCTAACACCGGGGAGCTGTTTTTT
CASSLNPNTGELFF
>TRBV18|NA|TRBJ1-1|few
TGTGCCAGCTCACGGACGGAAGGAAACACTGAAGCTTTCTTT
CASSRTEGNTEAFF
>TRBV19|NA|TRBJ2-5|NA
TGTGCCAGTAGTGAGGGATTTGGGACCCAGTACTTC
CASSEGFGTQYF